Following are 15 T cell receptor beta chains from one sample sequenced in a study of T cells in Graves' hyperthyroidism and ophthalmopathy. Amplification of TCR beta CDR3 regions was performed using RNA transcripts as template. TCR CDR3 underwent first-round RT-PCR with the HTBI primer set. Each CDR3 protein is one row after TCRdb ran MiXCR on the multiplex PCR reads. This table holds some 530,000 distinct CDR3 sequences, under 25% found once. Material: blood. All receptors come from a woman in her 70s with Graves' ophthalmopathy.

The chain joins TRBV6-1 to TRBJ1-1; 7 bases match TRBD1. Trimming at V came to 10 bases and at J to 8 bases, leaving 4 bases not matched to a gene. CDR3 size: 10 residues. The germline CDR1 and CDR2 sequences are MNHNS and SASEGT. CDR3 in amino acids: CAIGQEEAFF. CDR3 nucleotides: TGTGCCATAGGACAGGAAGAAGCTTTCTTT.

The rearrangement uses TRBV20-1 and TRBJ2-3; the D is unclear. CDR3 length: 10 residues. Deletions cut 3 bases from V and 5 bases from J, with 3 bases between. CDR1 is DFQATT and CDR2 is SNEGSKA in the germline V gene (reference sequence). CDR3 nucleotides: TGCAGTGCTAGTAAAGATACGCAGTATTTT. It is translated as CSASKDTQYF.

Comment on this clonotype: One junction end does not reproduce the germline sequence, and a read error may be involved. The chain has TRBV7-7 and TRBJ2-5; TRBD1 matches at 9 bases. This CDR3 has 16 residues. Germline CDR1 SSHAT, CDR2 FNYEAQ (reference sequence). CDR3 DNA sequence: TGTGCTAGCAGCCTCCTCGTTGACAGGGGGCAAGAGACCCAGTACTTC. Translating gives CASSLLVDRGQETQYF.

The table lists this clonotype with a few counts. The J gene is TRBJ2-7, the V gene TRBV20-1; possibly TRBD2 for D (7 bases). The CDR3 is 13 amino acids. Germline V CDR1 and CDR2: DFQATT, SNEGSKA (reference sequence). V was cut by 6 bases and J by 3 bases, with 15 bases left in between. The CDR3 bases are TGCAGTGCCGCTTCGGGGGGCTACTACGAGCAGTACTTC. Translation gives CSAASGGYYEQYF.

The chain is built from TRBV5-1 and TRBJ2-2, with a possible D match to TRBD1 (6 bases). The V gene lost 4 bases and the J gene lost 5 bases, with 15 bases spanning the gap. The germline gives CDR1 SGHRS, CDR2 YFSETQ. This CDR3 is 15 amino acids long. The CDR3 sequence: CASSLTTGSTGELFF. CDR3 in DNA: TGCGCCAGCAGCCTGACGACAGGTTCGACCGGGGAGCTGTTTTTT.

The chain recombines TRBV20-1 with TRBJ2-7, with a weak D call TRBD1 (5 bases). Trimming cost V 3 bases and J 4 bases, with 10 bases left between them. Germline CDR1 and CDR2: DFQATT and SNEGSKA (reference sequence). CDR3 length: 12 residues. The CDR3 DNA reads as TGCAGTGCTAGGGCAGGGCGATACGAGCAGTACTTC. Amino acids: CSARAGRYEQYF.

The rearrangement links TRBV6-2 or TRBV6-3 to TRBJ2-6; no clear D gene. Between the trimmed V and J ends, which lost 8 bases and 0 bases, there was a span of 5 bases. CDR1 is MNHEY, CDR2 SVGEGT, per germline. The CDR3 contains 13 residues. CDR3 DNA sequence: TGTGCCAGCTGGCCCTCTGGGGCCAACGTCCTGACTTTC. It is translated as CASWPSGANVLTF.

DNA of the CDR3: TGTGCCAGCAGCCCGACAGGGATCTGGGACGAGCAGTACTTC. Encoded protein: CASSPTGIWDEQYF. This chain connects TRBV28 to TRBJ2-7; the match to TRBD1 covers 7 bases. Germline V gives CDR1 MDHEN, CDR2 SYDVKM. J gave up 5 bases and V 6 bases, and 10 bases lay outside the gene matches. There are 14 residues in the CDR3.

The V gene is TRBV6-2 or TRBV6-3, the J gene TRBJ1-1, with D perhaps TRBD1 (5 bases). The CDR3 has 14 residues. Trimming left V 6 bases short and J 6 bases short, with 17 bases between. From germline, CDR1 is MNHEY and CDR2 SVGEGT. CDR3 loop: CASSPPGGISEAFF. Here the CDR3 DNA reads TGTGCCAGCAGCCCCCCGGGGGGAATCTCTGAAGCTTTCTTT.

The chain recombines TRBV27 with TRBJ2-3, with 11 bases aligning to TRBD2. The germline CDR1 and CDR2 sequences are MNHEY and SMNVEV (reference sequence). The junction had 9 bases not matched to a gene; V was cut back by 7 bases and J by 6 bases. The CDR3 is 15 amino acids. The CDR3 DNA sequence: TGTGCCAGCACGGGACTAGCGGAGTTGGAGGATACGCAGTATTTT. As protein: CASTGLAELEDTQYF.

In this sample, this clonotype turned up many times. This sequence joins TRBV12-3 or TRBV12-4 and TRBJ2-7; 9 bases fit TRBD2. The CDR3 totals 14 residues. V lost 4 bases to trimming and J lost 5 bases; unmatched junction nucleotides: 6. For the CDR3, the DNA is TGTGCCAGCAGTTCGATAGCGGGAGTGAACGAGCAGTACTTC. Translating it yields CASSSIAGVNEQYF.

CDR3 nucleotides: TGTGCCAGCTCACCACCGAACCTCTCGGGAGAGACCCAGTACTTC. It encodes CASSPPNLSGETQYF. This chain connects TRBV18 to TRBJ2-5; D gene unclear. V lost 0 bases, J lost 4 bases, and 12 bases lay in between. Germline-derived CDR1 and CDR2 are KGHSH and LQKENI. The CDR3 length is 15 residues.

For this clonotype: The conserved final phenylalanine or tryptophan is absent from the CDR3, which likely points to a read error. J is TRBJ2-7 and V is TRBV28; D is uncertain. CDR1 is MDHEN and CDR2 is SYDVKM in the germline V gene. CDR3 size: 12 residues. The V end lost 3 bases, the J end lost 3 bases, and 6 bases lay between the germline ends. In DNA, the CDR3 is TGTGCCAGCAGTTTTGCGAGCTACGAGCAGTACTCC. It encodes CASSFASYEQYS.

The J gene is TRBJ1-6, the V gene TRBV28; 7 bases line up with TRBD1. CDR1 and CDR2 from the germline V gene are MDHEN and SYDVKM. V gave up 5 bases and J gave up 10 bases; unmatched junction bases: 11. The CDR3 loop spans 15 amino acids. CDR3: CASSPRQGRMSPLHF. CDR3 DNA sequence: TGTGCCAGCAGTCCACGACAGGGAAGAATGTCACCCCTCCACTTT.

The chain is built from TRBV19 and TRBJ2-1; TRBD2 aligns across 13 bases. Trimming at V came to 5 bases and at J to 8 bases, leaving 15 bases not matched to a gene. This CDR3 is built from 18 residues. Germline V gene sequence: CDR1 LNHDA, CDR2 SQIVND (reference sequence). The CDR3 bases are TGTGCCAGTAGTTCCGGGACTAGCGGGAATCTAGGGGGTTATGAGCAGTTCTTC. Its protein is CASSSGTSGNLGGYEQFF.